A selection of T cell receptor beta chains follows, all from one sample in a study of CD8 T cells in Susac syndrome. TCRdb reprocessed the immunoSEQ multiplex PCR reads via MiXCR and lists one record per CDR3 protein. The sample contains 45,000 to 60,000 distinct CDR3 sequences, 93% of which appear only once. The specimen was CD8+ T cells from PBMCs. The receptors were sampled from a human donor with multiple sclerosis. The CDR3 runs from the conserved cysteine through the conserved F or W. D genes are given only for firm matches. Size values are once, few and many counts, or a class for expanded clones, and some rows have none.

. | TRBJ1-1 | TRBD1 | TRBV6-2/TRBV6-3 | CASIHRDRGHNTEAFF | TGTGCCAGCATTCACCGGGACAGGGGGCATAACACTGAAGCTTTCTTT
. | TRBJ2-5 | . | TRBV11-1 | CASSWMREQETQYF | TGTGCCAGCAGCTGGATGAGAGAACAAGAGACCCAGTACTTC
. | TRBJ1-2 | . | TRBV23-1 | CASSQLGRPRGYGYTF | TGCGCCAGCAGCCAATTGGGACGCCCCCGCGGCTATGGCTACACCTTC
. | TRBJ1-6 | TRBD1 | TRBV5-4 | CASSLIGQGASPLHF | TGTGCCAGCAGCTTGATAGGGCAGGGGGCTTCACCCCTCCACTTT
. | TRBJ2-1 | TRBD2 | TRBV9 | CASSVNPGLAGATSYNEQFF | TGTGCCAGCAGCGTTAACCCGGGACTAGCGGGGGCTACATCTTACAATGAGCAGTTCTTC
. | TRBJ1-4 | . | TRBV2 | CASSESEKLFF | TGTGCCAGCAGTGAGAGCGAAAAACTGTTTTTT
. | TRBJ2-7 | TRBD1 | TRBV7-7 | CASSMGTGGNEQYF | TGTGCTAGCAGCATGGGGACAGGGGGCAACGAGCAGTACTTC
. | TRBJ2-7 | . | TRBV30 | CAWSVGGGYEQYF | TGTGCCTGGAGTGTCGGGGGAGGCTACGAGCAGTACTTC
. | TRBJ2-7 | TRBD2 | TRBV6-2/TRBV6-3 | CASSDRGEIHEQYF | TGTGCCAGCAGCGACCGGGGGGAAATCCACGAGCAGTACTTC
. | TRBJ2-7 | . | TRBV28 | CASSDGHHTPYEQYF | TGTGCCAGCAGCGACGGGCACCACACGCCTTACGAGCAGTACTTC
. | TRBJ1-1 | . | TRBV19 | CASSHSHTEAFF | TGTGCCAGTAGCCATAGCCACACTGAAGCTTTCTTT
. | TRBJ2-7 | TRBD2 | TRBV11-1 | CASRSGGLSLQEQYF | TGTGCCAGCAGGAGCGGGGGCCTTTCTCTCCAAGAGCAGTACTTC
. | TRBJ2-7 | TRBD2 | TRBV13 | CASSVRGGLAGSYEQYF | TGTGCCAGCAGCGTTAGAGGAGGCCTAGCGGGCTCCTACGAGCAGTACTTC
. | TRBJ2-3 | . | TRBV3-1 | CASSQGHGTDTQYF | TGTGCCAGCAGCCAAGGCCATGGCACAGATACGCAGTATTTT
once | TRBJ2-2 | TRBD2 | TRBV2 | CASSEQAGANTGELFF | TGTGCCAGCAGTGAACAAGCGGGGGCGAACACCGGGGAGCTGTTTTTT
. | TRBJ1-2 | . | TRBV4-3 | CASSQESYRNTYGYTF | TGCGCCAGCAGCCAAGAGTCGTACAGGAATACCTATGGCTACACCTTC
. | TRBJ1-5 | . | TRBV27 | CASSRAYNQPQHF | TGTGCCAGCAGCCGGGCCTACAATCAGCCCCAGCATTTT
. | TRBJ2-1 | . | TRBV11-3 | CASSASHNEQFF | TGTGCCAGCAGCGCGAGCCACAATGAGCAGTTCTTC
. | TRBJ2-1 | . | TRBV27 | CASSLALANEQFF | TGTGCCAGCAGTTTGGCGCTTGCCAATGAGCAGTTCTTC
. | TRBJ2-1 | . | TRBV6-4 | CASSERQNNEQFF | TGTGCCAGCAGTGAGCGGCAGAACAATGAGCAGTTCTTC
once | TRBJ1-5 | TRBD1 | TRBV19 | CASSQGGGQPQHF | TGTGCCAGTAGCCAGGGGGGTGGCCAGCCCCAGCATTTT
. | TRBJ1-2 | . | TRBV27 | CASSLFPLGLNYGYTF | TGTGCCAGCAGTTTATTCCCGCTGGGCCTCAACTATGGCTACACCTTC
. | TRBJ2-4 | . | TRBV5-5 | CASSLWAKNIQYF | TGTGCCAGCAGCTTATGGGCCAAAAACATTCAGTACTTC
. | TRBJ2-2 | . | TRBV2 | CASRKVGGELFF | TGTGCCAGCCGGAAGGTCGGCGGGGAGCTGTTTTTT
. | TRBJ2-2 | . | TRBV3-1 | CASSEHGFTGELFF | TGTGCCAGCAGCGAGCATGGGTTCACCGGGGAGCTGTTTTTT
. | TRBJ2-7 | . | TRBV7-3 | CASSLDAGEDEQYF | TGTGCCAGCAGCTTAGACGCAGGGGAAGACGAGCAGTACTTC
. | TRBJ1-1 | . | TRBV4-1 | CASTLGGASMNTEAFF | TGCGCCAGCACATTAGGTGGGGCCAGTATGAACACTGAAGCTTTCTTT
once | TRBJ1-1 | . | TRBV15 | CATSRGNMWGSEAFF | TGTGCCACCAGCAGAGGGAATATGTGGGGCTCTGAAGCTTTCTTT
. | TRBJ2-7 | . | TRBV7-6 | CASSPHRDGLYEQYF | TGTGCCAGCAGCCCGCACCGGGACGGCCTCTACGAGCAGTACTTC
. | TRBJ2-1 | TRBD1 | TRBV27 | CASSPGTGGYNEQFF | TGTGCCAGCAGTCCCGGGACAGGGGGCTACAATGAGCAGTTCTTC
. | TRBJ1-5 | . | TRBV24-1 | CATSDRDIGDFGNQPQHF | TGTGCCACCAGTGATCGGGACATCGGGGACTTTGGCAATCAGCCCCAGCATTTT
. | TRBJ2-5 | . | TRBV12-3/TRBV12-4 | CASNARTGQETQYF | TGTGCCAGCAACGCCAGGACTGGCCAAGAGACCCAGTACTTC
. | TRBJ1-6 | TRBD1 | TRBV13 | CASSPRDRKNSPLHF | TGTGCCAGCAGCCCCCGGGACAGAAAAAATTCACCCCTCCACTTT
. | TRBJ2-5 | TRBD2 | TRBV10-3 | CAISRAGEETQYF | TGTGCCATCAGTCGAGCGGGGGAGGAGACCCAGTACTTC
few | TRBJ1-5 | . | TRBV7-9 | CASSLGAQPQHF | TGTGCCAGCAGCTTAGGAGCTCAGCCCCAGCATTTT
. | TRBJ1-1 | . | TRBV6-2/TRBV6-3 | CASSYSGGWVTEAFF | TGTGCCAGCAGTTACTCCGGAGGGTGGGTCACTGAAGCTTTCTTT
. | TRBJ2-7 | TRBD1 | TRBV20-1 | CSAVDRLFGYEQYF | TGCAGTGCGGTGGACAGGCTGTTCGGGTACGAGCAGTACTTC
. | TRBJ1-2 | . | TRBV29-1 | CSVDGGGVYGYTF | TGCAGCGTTGATGGGGGTGGTGTCTATGGCTACACCTTC
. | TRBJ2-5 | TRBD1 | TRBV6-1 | CASSPTPTGTQETQYF | TGTGCCAGCAGTCCCACCCCGACAGGGACCCAAGAGACCCAGTACTTC
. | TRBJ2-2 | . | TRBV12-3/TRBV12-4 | CASSFVDTGELFF | TGTGCCAGCAGTTTCGTTGATACCGGGGAGCTGTTTTTT
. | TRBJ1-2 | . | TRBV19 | CASTIQGSNYGYTF | TGTGCCAGTACCATCCAGGGGTCTAACTATGGCTACACCTTC
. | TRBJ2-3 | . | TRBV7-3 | CASSLIVTDTQYF | TGTGCCAGCAGCTTAATTGTGACAGATACGCAGTATTTT
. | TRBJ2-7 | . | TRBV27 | CASSPGGGPYEQYF | TGTGCCAGCAGCCCTGGGGGGGGGCCATACGAGCAGTACTTC
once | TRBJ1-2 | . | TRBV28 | CASSRGRVRTF | TGTGCCAGCAGTCGGGGAAGGGTCCGCACCTTC